Included here is one T cell receptor (beta chain) sequence, with context. Study processing details: Estimates of nucleated cell counts were drawn from the amplification of reference gene primers. Libraries were prepared by immunoSEQ multiplex PCR; TCRdb keeps only in-frame clonotypes and omits some of them. V, J and clone size are those of that table, while D and trimming were read from the DNA. The data contain 140,000 to 150,000 clones, roughly 87% of them singletons. This sample was taken from a study of blood T cell repertoires in COVID-19. The overall study: Italy, Spain and the United States were the sources of the convalescent and acute COVID-19 samples.

No more than 2 weeks before study entry, exposed participants had met a case of COVID-19. Unmatched junction bases numbered 0, after V lost 4 bases and J lost 4 bases. The CDR3 loop spans 12 amino acids. Germline CDR1 reads LNHDA; CDR2 reads SQIVND (reference sequence). What was sequenced was PBMCs or T cells enriched from blood (not recorded which). The genes are TRBV19 and TRBJ2-5; TRBD1 aligns across 7 bases. The source of this sequence is a woman aged 40-49 years who had been exposed to COVID-19. CDR3 sequence: CASSTGGETQYF. For the CDR3, the DNA is TGTGCCAGTAGTACAGGGGGAGAGACCCAGTACTTC.